This TCR beta chain is from a study of blood T cell repertoires in COVID-19. Cohorts were determined from participant-reported clinical history. Sequencing used immunoSEQ multiplex PCR; TCRdb keeps in-frame clones, though not all of them. The sample carries about 330,000 clones, roughly 87% recorded once. Germline CDR1 reads SGHTA; CDR2 reads FQGNSA. V shed 6 bases and J shed 5 bases, with 13 bases lying between them. The CDR3 is made up of 13 amino acids. The rearrangement uses TRBV7-2 and TRBJ1-1; D possibly corresponds to TRBD1 (5 bases). This sequence was found in a woman aged 25-40 years who had recovered from COVID-19. The specimen sequenced was PBMCs or T cells enriched from blood (not recorded which). The CDR3 protein is CASRPQGRTEAFF. In nucleotides, the CDR3 is TGTGCCAGCAGACCCCAGGGTAGGACTGAAGCTTTCTTT.